These 11 T cell receptor beta chains were sequenced from one sample in a study of T cells in Graves' hyperthyroidism and ophthalmopathy. The TCR beta CDR3 regions underwent amplification using RNA transcripts as the source. RT-PCR in the first round (using the HTBI primer set) targeted the TCR CDR3. One entry per CDR3 protein results from TCRdb running MiXCR on the multiplex PCR reads. Altogether fewer than 450,000 distinct CDR3 sequences are present, about 18% being singletons, with the ten largest covering approximately 35%. The sequenced sample was blood. The receptors originated from a woman aged 25 to 39 with Graves' hyperthyroidism that later progressed to Graves' ophthalmopathy.

The rearrangement joins TRBV28 to TRBJ2-3, with a tentative D call TRBD1 (5 bases). The ends were cut back, 6 bases at V and 5 bases at J, with 9 bases in the middle. The CDR3 spans 12 residues. The V gene's germline CDR1 is MDHEN and CDR2 SYDVKM. The CDR3 is CASRAREDTQYF. DNA of the CDR3: TGTGCCAGCAGGGCCAGGGAAGATACGCAGTATTTT.

The chain couples TRBV19 to TRBJ2-1, with D perhaps TRBD1 (6 bases). Trimming cost V 3 bases and J 6 bases, with 12 bases left between them. The CDR3 runs 14 residues. Germline V gives CDR1 LNHDA, CDR2 SQIVND (reference sequence). The CDR3 loop reads CASSIAGVSNEQFF. The CDR3 nucleotides read TGTGCCAGTAGTATCGCAGGGGTTTCCAATGAGCAGTTCTTC.

The rearrangement uses TRBV4-1 and TRBJ1-4, with 7 bases fitting TRBD1. There are 13 residues in the CDR3. Germline V CDR1 and CDR2: MGHRA, YSYEKL. The trim removed 4 bases at V and 11 bases at J, leaving 7 bases unmatched. CDR3 nucleotide sequence: TGCGCCAGCAGCCCGATACTCAGGGGGAAACTGTTTTTT. Protein sequence: CASSPILRGKLFF.

There are a few counts of this clonotype. This chain joins TRBV18 and TRBJ1-5; D is undetermined. Germline CDR1 KGHSH, CDR2 LQKENI. V lost 2 bases, J lost 1 base, and 3 bases lay in between. This CDR3 is built from 13 residues. In nucleotides, the CDR3 is TGTGCCAGCTCACCAGGCAGCAATCAGCCCCAGCATTTT. The encoded protein is CASSPGSNQPQHF.

This clonotype was observed many times. The V and J genes are TRBV29-1 and TRBJ2-7, with D possibly being TRBD2 (5 bases). This CDR3 region has 11 residues. The V end was cut by 5 bases, the J end by 2 bases, with 7 bases between. CDR1 and CDR2 from the germline V gene are SQVTM and ANQGSEA. CDR3: CSVRGTYEQYF. CDR3 coding DNA: TGCAGCGTTCGGGGAACCTACGAGCAGTACTTC.

This clonotype was seen at least ten times. The J gene is TRBJ1-1, the V gene TRBV6-2 or TRBV6-3, with TRBD1 matching over 8 bases. From germline, CDR1 is MNHEY and CDR2 SVGEGT. After removal of 6 bases from V and 1 base from J, the junction contained 7 bases not matched to a gene. The CDR3 totals 15 residues. This chain's CDR3 is CASSRDRGSNTEAFF. The CDR3 DNA sequence: TGTGCCAGCAGCAGAGACAGGGGTTCGAACACTGAAGCTTTCTTT.

There are many counts of this clonotype. V is TRBV11-2 and J is TRBJ2-3; 9 bases map to TRBD2. Germline values: CDR1 SGHAT, CDR2 FQNNGV. The CDR3 has 17 amino acids. V gave up 3 bases and J gave up 8 bases; unmatched junction bases: 15. The CDR3 bases are TGTGCCAGCAGCTTGAAAGGGACTAGCCCGGTTTTGGGTACGCAGTATTTT. Its translation is CASSLKGTSPVLGTQYF.

This clonotype was found a few times. Relative to the germline gene, one junction end is altered; a read error may explain this. The V and J genes are TRBV12-3 or TRBV12-4 and TRBJ1-3, with D tentatively TRBD1 (6 bases). CDR3 length: 17 amino acids. The CDR3 loop reads CTSSSTIRGASGNTIYF. As DNA, the CDR3 is TGTACCAGCAGTTCTACCATCAGGGGCGCCTCTGGAAACACCATATATTTT.

The J gene is TRBJ2-1, the V gene TRBV27; 12 bases map to TRBD2. With 2 bases clipped from V and 8 bases from J, the junction kept 13 bases outside the gene matches. This CDR3 contains 18 residues. CDR1 MNHEY and CDR2 SMNVEV come from the germline V gene (reference sequence). The CDR3 DNA reads TGTGCCAGCAGTTTAATTCGGCTAGCGGGAGGGCCTGTAGATGAGCAGTTCTTC. This sequence encodes CASSLIRLAGGPVDEQFF.

In DNA form, the CDR3 reads TGTGCCAGCAGCCCACCCAACAAGACAGATACGCAGTATTTT. As protein: CASSPPNKTDTQYF. The chain uses TRBV7-9 and TRBJ2-3; D is uncertain. V lost 5 bases to trimming and J lost 3 bases, with 12 bases between them. CDR1 is SEHNR, CDR2 FQNEAQ, per germline (reference sequence). The CDR3 spans 14 residues. Full variable domain (outside the CDR3, taken from reference TRBV7-9 and TRBJ2-3): DTGVSQNPRHKITKRGQNVTFRCDPISEHNRLYWYRQTLGQGPEFLTYFQNEAQLEKSRLLSDRFSAERPKGSFSTLEIQRTEQGDSAMYLCASSPPNKTDTQYFGPGTRLTVL.

Notes on this clonotype: A much more abundant neighbour one base away suggests this may be a read error. The chain joins TRBV27 to TRBJ1-2; a possible D gene is TRBD1 (5 bases). The V gene's germline CDR1 is MNHEY and CDR2 SMNVEV (reference sequence). The CDR3 is made up of 14 amino acids. The CDR3, as DNA: TGTGCCAGCAGTCCTAACGGGGGGGGAGATGGCGACACCTTC. Its translation is CASSPNGGGDGDTF.